This section outlines one TCR beta chain sequence together with its context. In the source study's methods: The authors estimated nucleated cell counts from reference gene primer amplification. Here immunoSEQ multiplex PCR was the method, and the copy in TCRdb shows in-frame clones only, minus some. V and J calls and clone size are given by that table; D and trimming were obtained from the DNA. The sample gives approximately 190,000 clones, 82% of which show up once; 6.9% is in the top ten. These data are taken from a study of blood T cell repertoires in COVID-19. Study in general: Acute-phase and convalescent COVID-19 samples originated in the United States, Italy and Spain. T cells, B-cell-depleted T cells, or PBMCs provided the cDNA or gDNA that served as material.

The material sequenced was peripheral blood. The receptor's source is a human donor with acute or convalescent COVID-19. The donor label of this sample is uncertain.

The CDR3 protein is CASSVGRGSSYNEQFF. CDR3 DNA: TGTGCCAGCAGCGTAGGGCGGGGAAGCTCCTACAATGAGCAGTTCTTC. The gene calls are TRBV9 and TRBJ2-1; D may be TRBD2 (6 bases). V was pared by 0 bases and J by 0 bases, with 10 bases between. The CDR3 is 16 residues long. Germline loops: CDR1 SGDLS, CDR2 YYNGEE.